The 6 T cell receptor beta chains below were found in one sample sequenced in a study of PD-L1 blockade in urothelial cancer. Time point reported: peripheral blood 6 weeks after treatment start. TCRdb keeps only in-frame clones here, not all; method: immunoSEQ multiplex PCR. The sample carries more than 30,000 clones, 80% to 90% recorded once. The sequencing used PBMCs, collected around atezolizumab (anti-PD-L1) treatment. The receptors here all came from a man older than 75 with urothelial cancer.

This clone came up once. The chain carries TRBV11-2 and TRBJ2-2; D is uncertain. V lost 1 base, J lost 3 bases, and 12 bases lay in between. The CDR3 length is 16 residues. Germline-derived CDR1 and CDR2 are SGHAT and FQNNGV. The chain's CDR3 is CASSLGPGFYTGELFF. CDR3 coding DNA: TGTGCCAGCAGCTTAGGACCAGGCTTCTACACCGGGGAGCTGTTTTTT. Looking up the rest from reference TRBV11-2 and TRBJ2-2 gives the full variable domain: EAGVAQSPRYKIIEKRQSVAFWCNPISGHATLYWYQQILGQGPKLLIQFQNNGVVDDSQLPKDRFSAERLKGVDSTLKIQPAKLEDSAVYLCASSLGPGFYTGELFFGEGSRLTVL.

V is TRBV19 and J is TRBJ1-1, with D tentatively TRBD1 (5 bases). The germline V gene has CDR1 LNHDA and CDR2 SQIVND (reference sequence). V was pared by 0 bases and J by 2 bases, with 10 bases between. The CDR3 has 15 amino acids. CDR3 sequence (DNA): TGTGCCAGTAGTATAGATCCCCAGGGCAACACTGAAGCTTTCTTT. It translates to CASSIDPQGNTEAFF.

V is TRBV5-1 and J is TRBJ1-5; D is perhaps TRBD1 (5 bases). Germline V gene lookup returns CDR1 SGHRS and CDR2 YFSETQ. The V and J ends lost 0 bases and 0 bases respectively, with 7 bases between them. The length of the CDR3 is 15 residues. The CDR3 loop reads CASSLEGNSNQPQHF. The CDR3 DNA reads as TGCGCCAGCAGCTTGGAGGGGAATAGCAATCAGCCCCAGCATTTT.

The rearrangement links TRBV19 to TRBJ2-5; 7 bases match TRBD1. Germline assignment: CDR1 LNHDA and CDR2 SQIVND (reference sequence). J gave up 5 bases and V 4 bases, and 13 bases lay outside the gene matches. CDR3 length: 16 amino acids. The CDR3 DNA sequence: TGTGCCAGTAGTACACTAAGGACAGGACGATCGGAGACCCAGTACTTC. It is translated as CASSTLRTGRSETQYF.

The chain employs TRBV5-1 and TRBJ1-4, with D possibly TRBD1 on 5 matching bases. V was pared by 0 bases and J by 0 bases, with 6 bases between. Germline lookup yields CDR1 SGHRS and CDR2 YFSETQ. The length of the CDR3 is 15 residues. CDR3 region: CASSLGDSTNEKLFF. As DNA, the CDR3 is TGCGCCAGCAGCTTGGGGGACTCAACTAATGAAAAACTGTTTTTT.

The chain carries TRBV7-7 and TRBJ2-1, with 9 bases identical to TRBD2. This CDR3 is 13 amino acids long. The V gene's germline CDR1 is SSHAT and CDR2 FNYEAQ (reference sequence). After removal of 5 bases from V and 8 bases from J, the junction contained 4 bases not matched to a gene. CDR3 DNA: TGTGCCAGCAGCCAGGGCGGGAGGGATGAGCAGTTCTTC. This sequence encodes CASSQGGRDEQFF.